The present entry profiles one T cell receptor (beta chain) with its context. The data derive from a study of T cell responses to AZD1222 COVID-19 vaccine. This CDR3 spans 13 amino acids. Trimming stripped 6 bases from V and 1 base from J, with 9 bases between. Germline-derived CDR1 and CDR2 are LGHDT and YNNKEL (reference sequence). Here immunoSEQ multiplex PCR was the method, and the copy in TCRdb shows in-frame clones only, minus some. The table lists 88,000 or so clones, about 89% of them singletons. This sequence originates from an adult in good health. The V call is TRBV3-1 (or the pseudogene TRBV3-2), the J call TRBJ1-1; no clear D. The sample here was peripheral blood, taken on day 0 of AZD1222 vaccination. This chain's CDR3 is CASSHASNTEAFF. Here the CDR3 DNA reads TGTGCCAGCAGTCATGCCTCGAACACTGAAGCTTTCTTT.